This T cell receptor (beta chain) was recorded in a study of spatial heterogeneity in lung cancer. Overall study: Detected beta-chain sequences consistently exceeded alpha-chain sequences. Study-wide points: Ubiquitous expanded tumor TCRs showed up in blood more at resection than follow-up.

The library protocol tagged each TCR cDNA with a unique molecular identifier. TCRdb itself ran the 5' RACE reads through MiXCR, one entry per CDR3 protein. The sample shows over 75,000 distinct CDR3 sequences, 15% to 25% of them seen only once. Time point of the sample: sample taken at primary tumor resection. Sequencing was performed on whole RNA extracted from tumor and nontumor lung tissue, or from frozen PBMC, and the material was left unsorted. There were 72 donors, all of them untreated patients with early-stage non-small cell lung cancer. This clonotype has just a few counts. The antigen remains unidentified. The clonotype originates from a male donor with early-stage non-small cell lung cancer. Sequenced material: PBMCs, taken at surgery.

The CDR3 DNA reads TGTGCCAGCAGTCGGGGAAGTGATACTGAAGCTTTCTTT. Protein: CASSRGSDTEAFF. V gene TRBV6-2 or TRBV6-3 combines with J gene TRBJ1-1; D unresolved. The CDR3 sequence is 13 residues long. The V gene lost 5 bases and the J gene lost 5 bases, with 12 bases spanning the gap. CDR1 MNHEY and CDR2 SVGEGT come from the germline V gene.